The 13 T cell receptor beta chains reported below all come from one sample, sequenced in a study of blood T cell repertoires in COVID-19. Only in-frame clones appear in the TCRdb table, and some are missing; sequencing was by immunoSEQ multiplex PCR. The profile shows a few hundred thousand clones, 85% to 90% of them singletons. The sequenced sample consisted of peripheral blood. Receptors were obtained from a man aged 55 to 70 with acute or convalescent COVID-19.

The chain combines TRBV15 with TRBJ2-7; D gene ambiguous. The germline CDR1 and CDR2 sequences are LNHNV and YYDKDF (reference sequence). Between the trimmed V and J ends, which lost 1 base and 7 bases, there was a span of 14 bases. There are 14 residues in the CDR3. CDR3 residues: CATSRAFSIQEQYF. The CDR3 DNA reads TGTGCCACCAGCAGAGCCTTCTCGATCCAGGAGCAGTACTTC. Looking up the rest from reference TRBV15 and TRBJ2-7 gives the full variable domain: DAMVIQNPRYQVTQFGKPVTLSCSQTLNHNVMYWYQQKSSQAPKLLFHYYDKDFNNEADTPDNFQSRRPNTSFCFLDIRSPGLGDTAMYLCATSRAFSIQEQYFGPGTRLTVT.

This clone was seen a handful of times. This chain uses TRBV9 with TRBJ2-1, with 7 bases identical to TRBD2. The J segment lost 9 bases and the V segment lost 0 bases, leaving 9 bases of the junction unmatched. Germline values: CDR1 SGDLS, CDR2 YYNGEE. The CDR3 contains 15 residues. The chain's CDR3 is CASSVATGRVSEQFF. CDR3 bases: TGTGCCAGCAGCGTAGCTACGGGGAGGGTATCTGAGCAGTTCTTC.

The gene calls are TRBV9 and TRBJ2-2; D is perhaps TRBD1 (5 bases). Germline V gene lookup returns CDR1 SGDLS and CDR2 YYNGEE. The V gene lost 3 bases and the J gene lost 1 base, with 16 bases spanning the gap. This CDR3 has 17 residues. CDR3 in amino acids: CASSAPVGARNTGELFF. CDR3 coding DNA: TGTGCCAGCAGCGCGCCGGTTGGGGCACGGAACACCGGGGAGCTGTTTTTT.

This clone was picked up a small number of times. V gene TRBV2 combines with J gene TRBJ2-1; TRBD2 matches 11 bases. Per germline, CDR1 SNHLY and CDR2 FYNNEI. The CDR3 spans 15 residues. V dropped 9 bases and J dropped 7; count of bases not matched to a gene: 11. The CDR3 here is CASSALAGGGNEQFF. The CDR3 DNA sequence: TGTGCCAGTTCCGCCCTAGCGGGGGGAGGTAATGAGCAGTTCTTC.

J is TRBJ1-3 and V is TRBV12-2; the D call of TRBD1 is as the table states it, not checked on the DNA. TRBV12-2 is a known pseudogene. The CDR3 is 17 residues long. Written as DNA, the CDR3 is TGTGCAAGTCGCTCAGAATCGAGGGGGCGTCCTGGAAACACCATATATTTT. This gives the protein CASRSESRGRPGNTIYF.

This chain links TRBV6-4 with TRBJ2-1, with 8 positions matching TRBD2. With V trimmed by 3 bases and J by 4 bases, 5 bases remained unmatched. CDR3 size: 15 residues. CDR1 MRHNA and CDR2 SNTAGT come from the germline V gene. The CDR3 DNA is TGTGCCAGCAGTGAGGAGCGGGGGAGGTACAATGAGCAGTTCTTC. It codes for CASSEERGRYNEQFF.

The CDR3 nucleotides are TGTGCCAGCAGTACACCCTTTCTTGCGGGCCGGGGAGATACGCAGTATTTT. Translating gives CASSTPFLAGRGDTQYF. The V call is TRBV28, the J call TRBJ2-3; the D gene is possibly TRBD2 (5 bases). Germline V gene lookup returns CDR1 MDHEN and CDR2 SYDVKM. V lost 5 bases and J lost 5, with 23 bases in between. CDR3 length: 17 amino acids.

This chain links TRBV3-1 (or the pseudogene TRBV3-2) with TRBJ2-3; TRBD2 aligns across 7 bases. Trimming cost V 1 base and J 5 bases; bases outside gene matches: 12. This CDR3 region has 17 residues. Germline CDR1 LGHDT, CDR2 YNNKEL (reference sequence). CDR3: CASSQVRLGGGIDTQYF. The DNA of the CDR3 is TGTGCCAGCAGCCAAGTTCGCTTGGGGGGAGGGATAGATACGCAGTATTTT.

The chain recombines TRBV29-1 with TRBJ2-5; 8 bases align to TRBD1. Germline V CDR1 and CDR2: SQVTM, ANQGSEA. The CDR3 loop spans 14 amino acids. Trimming cost V 6 bases and J 5 bases; bases outside gene matches: 11. CDR3: CSVQTGALRETQYF. CDR3 nucleotide sequence: TGCAGCGTCCAGACAGGGGCGCTCCGGGAGACCCAGTACTTC.

The chain is built from TRBV5-4 and TRBJ1-3; no clear D. V lost 4 bases to trimming and J lost 3 bases, with 11 bases between them. The length of the CDR3 is 14 residues. Germline lookup yields CDR1 SGHNT and CDR2 YYREEE (reference sequence). The CDR3 region is CASSPRGLGNTIYF. CDR3 coding DNA: TGTGCCAGCAGCCCCCGAGGGCTTGGAAACACCATATATTTT.

The chain combines TRBV18 with TRBJ2-7; TRBD1 agrees at 10 bases. The CDR3 spans 16 residues. With V trimmed by 2 bases and J by 0 bases, 4 bases remained unmatched. Germline V gene sequence: CDR1 KGHSH, CDR2 LQKENI. The CDR3 loop reads CASSPLRTGGSYEQYF. CDR3 bases: TGTGCCAGCTCACCATTAAGGACAGGGGGCTCCTACGAGCAGTACTTC.

The V gene is TRBV7-3, the J gene TRBJ2-2; D is undetermined. Trimming removed 1 base at V and 7 bases at J, with 10 bases between. Germline V CDR1 and CDR2: SGHTA, FQGTGA. This CDR3 comprises 14 residues. CDR3 in amino acids: CASSLIQVGGELFF. CDR3 coding DNA: TGTGCCAGCAGCTTAATCCAGGTTGGCGGGGAGCTGTTTTTT.

The V and J genes are TRBV2 and TRBJ2-5; a weak D match, TRBD2 (5 bases). The V end was cut by 5 bases, the J end by 2 bases, with 12 bases between. This CDR3 is 14 amino acids long. From germline, CDR1 is SNHLY and CDR2 FYNNEI. The chain's CDR3 is CASSIRTGQETQYF. The DNA for the CDR3 is TGTGCCAGCAGTATTAGGACTGGTCAAGAGACCCAGTACTTC.